This T cell receptor (beta chain) was sequenced in a study of T-cell reconstitution after alpha-beta-depleted transplantation in children. A library of TCRbeta sequences, prepared with unique molecular identifiers, was generated. TCRdb used MiXCR to reprocess the PCR reads, holding one entry per CDR3 protein. The sample lists approximately 800,000 distinct CDR3 sequences, approximately 15% occurring once. Of note for this clonotype: Its antigen is still unknown.

V was clipped by 5 bases and J by 1 base, with 16 bases between them. Germline-derived CDR1 and CDR2 are LGHDT and YNNKEL (reference sequence). The CDR3 sequence is 16 residues long. Study-wide results and caveats: Surviving recipient T cells and thymic progenitors produced the high day-60 TCRbeta diversity seen in some patients.

This material consisted of PBMCs, mostly from graft donor cells, taken 360 days after TCRalphabeta/CD19-depleted stem cell transplant. The J gene is TRBJ2-3, the V gene TRBV3-1; TRBD1 is a possible D gene (6 bases). This sequence originates from a male patient younger than 18 who had a stem cell transplant for acute lymphoblastic leukemia, so the T cells may come from the graft donor. As DNA, the CDR3 is TGTGCCAGCAGCTCCACAGGGAGTGGTGGCACAGATACGCAGTATTTT. Protein product: CASSSTGSGGTDTQYF.